In its sample, the clone carrying this T cell receptor (beta chain) was seen a few times. Its target is unknown. Sampling of alopecia areata patients yielded lesional scalp punch biopsies as well as peripheral blood. The sample originates from a study of CD8+ T cells in alopecia areata. General study findings and limits: Sharing of TCR sequences between patients (possibly for HLA-related reasons) was less clear than in mice.

Sequencing relied on a cDNA template that was reverse transcribed from extracted RNA. Assay: immunoSEQ multiplex PCR; the TCRdb copy retains only in-frame clones and omits some. The sample lists approximately 13,000 clones; approximately 50% were seen once. The length of the CDR3 is 15 residues. V lost 4 bases, J lost 9 bases, and 23 bases lay in between. The germline V gene encodes CDR1 SGHNT and CDR2 YYREEE (reference sequence). Here the sequenced sample was skin, taken at week 0. The source is a human donor with alopecia areata. The chain recombines TRBV5-4 with TRBJ2-7; TRBD1 or TRBD2 may be the D gene (7 bases each). CDR3 loop: CASSRGDRPLKGQYF. The CDR3 region has the DNA TGTGCCAGCAGCCGGGGGGACAGACCACTCAAAGGGCAGTACTTC. Based on the CDR3 plus reference TRBV5-4 and TRBJ2-7, the full variable domain is ETGVTQSPTHLIKTRGQQVTLRCSSQSGHNTVSWYQQALGQGPQFIFQYYREEENGRGNFPPRFSGLQFPNYSSELNVNALELDDSALYLCASSRGDRPLKGQYFGPGTRLTVT.